This TCR beta chain was identified in a study of blood T cell repertoires in COVID-19. Whole-study context: Acute and convalescent COVID-19 specimens originated in the United States, Italy and Spain. Sources were T cells, B-cell-depleted T cells, or PBMCs; the material itself was cDNA or gDNA.

Authors' methods: Reference gene primers were amplified, and this amplification served to estimate nucleated cell counts. Using immunoSEQ multiplex PCR, the repertoire was profiled, and TCRdb retains in-frame clones only, with some absent. Clonal size and the V and J genes are those of that table, whereas D and trimming came from the DNA. The data show fewer than 70,000 clones, around 84% seen once. The ends were cut back, 4 bases at V and 2 bases at J, with 12 bases in the middle. The CDR3 consists of 15 residues. In germline, CDR1 is GTSNPN, CDR2 SVGIG (reference sequence). Sequencing was carried out using peripheral blood. This receptor was taken from a woman aged 55-70 years with acute or convalescent COVID-19. The genes are TRBV30 and TRBJ1-6; the D gene is possibly TRBD1 (6 bases). The CDR3: CAWTGARPYNSPLHF. The CDR3 DNA is TGTGCCTGGACAGGGGCCCGTCCCTATAATTCACCCCTCCACTTT.